This T cell receptor beta chain was captured by sequencing in a study of control samples from healthy donors and cancer patients. The V and J ends lost 5 bases and 4 bases respectively, with 11 bases between them. CDR3 length: 12 residues. Germline CDR1 and CDR2: GTSNPN and SVGIG (reference sequence). The data were produced by immunoSEQ multiplex PCR, yet TCRdb's version contains in-frame clones alone and is incomplete. The table has approximately 94,000 clones, over 75% seen once; the top ten hold 15% to 20%. The sequence derives from a woman between 50 and 59 years old in good health. Sequencing used blood. The chain uses TRBV30 and TRBJ1-1; TRBD1 might be the D (5 bases). The CDR3 bases are TGTGCCTGGGTCCCGGGACTCACTGAAGCTTTCTTT. Translation gives CAWVPGLTEAFF.